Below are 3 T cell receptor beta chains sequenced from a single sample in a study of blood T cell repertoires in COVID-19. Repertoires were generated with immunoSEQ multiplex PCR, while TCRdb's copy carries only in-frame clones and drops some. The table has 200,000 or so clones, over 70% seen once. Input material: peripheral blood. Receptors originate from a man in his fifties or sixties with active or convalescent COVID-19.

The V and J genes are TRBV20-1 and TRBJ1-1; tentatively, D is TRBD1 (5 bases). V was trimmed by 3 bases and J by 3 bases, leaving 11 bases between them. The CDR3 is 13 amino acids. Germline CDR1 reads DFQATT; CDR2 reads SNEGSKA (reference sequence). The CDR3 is CSASFDSDTEAFF. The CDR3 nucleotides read TGCAGTGCTAGTTTCGACAGTGACACTGAAGCTTTCTTT.

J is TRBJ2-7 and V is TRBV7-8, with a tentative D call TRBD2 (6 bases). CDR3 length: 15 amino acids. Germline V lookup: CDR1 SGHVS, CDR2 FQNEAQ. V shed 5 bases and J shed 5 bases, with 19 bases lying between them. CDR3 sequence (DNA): TGTGCCAGCAGCCCGAAATCCCGGGACTGGGACGAGCAGTACTTC. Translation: CASSPKSRDWDEQYF.

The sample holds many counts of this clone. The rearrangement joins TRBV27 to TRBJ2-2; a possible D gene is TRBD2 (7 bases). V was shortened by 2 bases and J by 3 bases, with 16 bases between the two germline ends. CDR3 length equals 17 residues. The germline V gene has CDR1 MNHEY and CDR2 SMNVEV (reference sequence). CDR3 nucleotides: TGTGCCAGCAGTTTACGAAGGGGGGGACTGGACACCGGGGAGCTGTTTTTT. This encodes CASSLRRGGLDTGELFF.